Below are 8 T cell receptor beta chains sequenced from a single sample in a study of blood T cell repertoires in COVID-19. Assay used: immunoSEQ multiplex PCR; TCRdb lists only in-frame clones, some missing. The sample lists approximately 70,000 clones; approximately 80% were seen once. Material for sequencing was peripheral blood. The receptors originated from a woman of 80 years or more with acute or convalescent COVID-19.

This clone was recorded once. The chain links TRBV9 to TRBJ2-2; D might be TRBD2 (6 bases). CDR3 length equals 15 residues. Germline V lookup: CDR1 SGDLS, CDR2 YYNGEE. The V gene lost 0 bases and the J gene lost 6 bases, with 12 bases spanning the gap. The CDR3 DNA reads TGTGCCAGCAGCGTAGATGGAGGGTTTGCCGGGGAGCTGTTTTTT. Protein product: CASSVDGGFAGELFF.

The V and J genes are TRBV5-4 and TRBJ2-2; D possibly corresponds to TRBD1 (5 bases). The CDR3 runs to 13 residues. V lost 6 bases and J lost 5, with 11 bases in between. Germline V gives CDR1 SGHNT, CDR2 YYREEE (reference sequence). CDR3 protein: CASTSSGTGELFF. The CDR3 DNA reads as TGTGCCAGCACCTCGTCAGGGACCGGGGAGCTGTTTTTT.

This clone occurred once. This rearrangement joins TRBV19 to TRBJ1-2, with 10 nucleotides matching TRBD1. This CDR3 is 14 amino acids long. Per germline, CDR1 LNHDA and CDR2 SQIVND (reference sequence). The trim removed 1 base at V and 4 bases at J, leaving 0 bases unmatched. CDR3 nucleotide sequence: TGTGCCAGTAGTATAGGGGACAGGGGCTATGGCTACACCTTC. It translates to CASSIGDRGYGYTF.

This clone was seen just once. The rearrangement joins TRBV5-1 to TRBJ2-5; the match to TRBD2 covers 8 bases. CDR1 is SGHRS, CDR2 YFSETQ, per germline. This CDR3 contains 16 residues. The ends lost 4 bases at V and 7 bases at J; junction bases unmatched: 15. For the CDR3, the DNA is TGCGCCAGCAGCCCTCGAGTTGGACTAGCTTTTGGGACCCAGTACTTC. Its translation is CASSPRVGLAFGTQYF.

Comments on this clone: Other DNA sequences in the sample encode the same CDR3. This sequence joins TRBV6-5 and TRBJ1-3, with unresolved D. Germline V CDR1 and CDR2: MNHEY, SVGAGI. V was clipped by 6 bases and J by 0 bases, with 12 bases between them. The CDR3 sequence is 15 residues long. CDR3 in DNA: TGTGCCAGCAGACCAGCAGGCCACTCTGGAAACACCATATATTTT. This codes for CASRPAGHSGNTIYF.

In this sample, this clone turned up once. The chain employs TRBV5-4 and TRBJ1-2; possible D gene TRBD1, 6 bases. V was pared by 0 bases and J by 0 bases, with 9 bases between. CDR3 length: 15 residues. Germline V gene data show CDR1 as SGHNT and CDR2 as YYREEE (reference sequence). For the CDR3, the DNA is TGTGCCAGCAGCTTGGGGACAGAAGCTAACTATGGCTACACCTTC. This encodes CASSLGTEANYGYTF.

This clone has just one count. The junction departs from the called germline gene at one end, perhaps through a read error. This chain's CDR3 is CASSLKFDQPQHF. The CDR3 DNA follows: TGTGCTAGCAGCTTAAAATTCGATCAGCCCCAGCATTTT. This sequence joins TRBV7-7 and TRBJ1-5; D not certain. The CDR3 sequence is 13 residues long. In germline, CDR1 is SSHAT, CDR2 FNYEAQ (reference sequence).

This chain connects TRBV11-2 to TRBJ2-3; 8 bases agree with TRBD2. J was trimmed by 6 bases and V by 5 bases; bases with no gene match: 10. CDR1 is SGHAT, CDR2 FQNNGV, per germline. The length of the CDR3 is 15 residues. The CDR3 loop is CASSPTRGGADTQYF. For the CDR3, the DNA is TGTGCCAGCAGCCCGACTCGGGGGGGTGCGGATACGCAGTATTTT.